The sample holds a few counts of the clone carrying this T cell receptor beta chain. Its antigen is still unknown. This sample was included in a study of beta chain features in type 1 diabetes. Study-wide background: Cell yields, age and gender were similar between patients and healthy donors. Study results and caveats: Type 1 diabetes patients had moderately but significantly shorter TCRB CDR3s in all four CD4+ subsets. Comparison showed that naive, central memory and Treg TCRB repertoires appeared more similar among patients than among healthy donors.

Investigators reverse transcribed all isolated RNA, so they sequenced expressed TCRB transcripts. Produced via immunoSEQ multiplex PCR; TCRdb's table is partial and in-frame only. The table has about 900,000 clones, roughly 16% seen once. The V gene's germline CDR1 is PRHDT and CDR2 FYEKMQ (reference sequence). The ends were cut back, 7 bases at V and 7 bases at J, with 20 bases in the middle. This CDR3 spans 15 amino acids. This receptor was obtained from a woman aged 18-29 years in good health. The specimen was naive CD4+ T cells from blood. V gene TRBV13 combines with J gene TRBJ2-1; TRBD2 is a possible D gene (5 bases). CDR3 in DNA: TGTGCCAGCACCACCCGCTCGGGATGGAAAAATGAGCAGTTCTTC. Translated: CASTTRSGWKNEQFF.